The TCR beta chain described here comes from a study of cytomegalovirus exposure and HLA in healthy donors. General study findings and limits: The listing of 150 or so TCR beta chains classed them as cytomegalovirus-associated.

The study ran its PCR with 60 Vbeta and 13 Jbeta primers. Generated by immunoSEQ multiplex PCR, the TCRdb table keeps only in-frame clones and is missing some. This sample has some 120,000 clones; 60% to 70% occur once, and the top ten carry over 8.5%. Germline V CDR1 and CDR2: LNHDA, SQIVND (reference sequence). V shed 3 bases and J shed 6 bases, with 9 bases lying between them. This CDR3 is 13 amino acids long. Donors had nominal health at sampling but likely had unrecorded immune exposures. Note on this clone: Antigen specificity is unknown.

The receptor's source is a woman aged 40 to 55 in good health and CMV-seropositive. The rearrangement links TRBV19 to TRBJ1-5; D gene unclear. Sequencing was done on a sample of PBMCs. The CDR3 is CASSIGYSQPQHF. Written as DNA, the CDR3 is TGTGCCAGTAGTATTGGGTACAGTCAGCCCCAGCATTTT.